The 30 T cell receptor beta chains below were found in one sample sequenced in a study of CD8+CD57+ T cells in acquired aplastic anemia. Profiling that covered TCR beta VDJ and CDR3 relied on genomic DNA as its template. One entry per CDR3 protein results from TCRdb running MiXCR on the reads. This table holds fewer than 300,000 distinct CDR3 sequences, around 82% found once. Patients picked for sequencing had shown CD8+CD57+ cell expansion detected by flow cytometry. The sample comprised sorted CD4+, CD8+, or CD8+CD57+ T cells (not recorded which) from PBMCs. The source is a human donor with aplastic anemia.

Turning to this clonotype: In this CDR3 the conserved last residue, phenylalanine or tryptophan, is missing, so a read error is likely. The DNA is omitted, as the CDR3 cannot be located on it reliably, and the CDR3 follows TCRdb's listing. The CDR3 loop is CASGVRGNIQYFV. The rearrangement links TRBV9 to TRBJ2-3. 13 amino acids form the CDR3, both terminal residues included. In germline, CDR1 is SGDLS, CDR2 YYNGEE.

This clonotype was counted only a few times. Because the CDR3's place on the DNA is in doubt, the DNA is left out and the CDR3 is given as listed by TCRdb. The chain combines TRBV9 with TRBJ1-6. The CDR3 length equals 16 residues, ends included. Germline lookup yields CDR1 SGDLS and CDR2 YYNGEE. CDR3 in amino acids: CASSVGADTQYFALHF.

The CDR3 reads CSATPGDRYYNEQFF. The CDR3 DNA reads TGCAGTGCTACACCCGGCGACAGGTACTACAATGAGCAGTTCTTC. The J gene is TRBJ2-1, the V gene TRBV20-1; D possibly corresponds to TRBD1 (6 bases). Germline V gene data show CDR1 as DFQATT and CDR2 as SNEGSKA (reference sequence). V was trimmed by 4 bases and J by 3 bases, leaving 16 bases between them. The CDR3 contains 15 residues.

This clonotype has a single count. One end of the junction is discordant with germline, which a read error may explain. The V call is TRBV20-1, the J call TRBJ1-1; maybe TRBD1 (5 bases). The germline CDR1 and CDR2 sequences are DFQATT and SNEGSKA (reference sequence). There are 15 residues in the CDR3. The CDR3 nucleotides are TGCAGTGCCAGAGGGGACGACGACCAGTACACTGAAGCTTTCTTT. Its translation: CSARGDDDQYTEAFF.

The chain recombines TRBV9 with TRBJ2-1; D remains ambiguous. In germline, CDR1 is SGDLS, CDR2 YYNGEE. V dropped 7 bases and J dropped 12 bases, with 23 bases sitting between them. The CDR3 length is 14 residues. The CDR3 nucleotides are TGTGCCAGCGGCACTATCGGGCGTCGAGATACGCAGTTCTTC. This sequence encodes CASGTIGRRDTQFF.

This clonotype was seen just once. It is unclear where the CDR3 begins or ends on the DNA, so no DNA is shown, and the CDR3 is as TCRdb lists it. The chain joins TRBV9 to TRBJ2-7; the table gives TRBD1 as D, unverified against the DNA. With termini counted, the CDR3 has 16 amino acids. Looked up from germline, CDR1 is SGDLS and CDR2 is YYNGEE. This CDR3 is CASSFSQGTQYFEQYF.

This chain joins TRBV7-2 and TRBJ2-7; either TRBD1 or TRBD2 may supply D (5 bases each). This CDR3 spans 14 amino acids. With 5 bases removed from V and 2 bases from J, the gap between germline ends came to 13 bases. Looked up from germline, CDR1 is SGHTA and CDR2 is FQGNSA. CDR3 sequence: CASSDRGPAYEQYF. DNA of the CDR3: TGTGCCAGCAGCGACCGGGGCCCAGCCTACGAGCAGTACTTC.

The rearrangement joins TRBV11-1 to TRBJ2-7; 10 bases fit TRBD2. The V gene end was trimmed by 6 bases and the J gene end by 1 base; junction bases not matched to a gene: 15. CDR3 length equals 18 residues. CDR1 is SGHAT, CDR2 FQDESV, per germline (reference sequence). The CDR3 nucleotides are TGTGCCAGCAGGTCTAGCGGGGGCGGGACAGCCCTTTCCTACGAGCAGTACGTC. Protein sequence: CASRSSGGGTALSYEQYV.

The CDR3 DNA reads as TGTGCCAGCAGCTTAGCTCTAGGACCGAATACTGAAGCTTTCTTT. Translation: CASSLALGPNTEAFF. V and J are TRBV7-8 and TRBJ1-1; no firm D call. The length of the CDR3 is 15 residues. Trimming removed 0 bases at V and 5 bases at J, with 13 bases between. From germline, CDR1 is SGHVS and CDR2 FQNEAQ.

The chain uses TRBV9 and TRBJ2-3; no clear D. CDR1 and CDR2 (germline): SGDLS, YYNGEE. V was shortened by 0 bases and J by 7 bases, with 12 bases between the two germline ends. The CDR3 has 14 residues. The CDR3 nucleotides read TGTGCCAGCAGCGTAGCGGCAGGTCCCTATACGCAGTATTTT. It translates to CASSVAAGPYTQYF.

Remarks on this clonotype: At one end, the junction sequence differs from germline, possibly due to a read error. The chain has TRBV7-2 and TRBJ2-1; D is possibly TRBD2 (7 bases). The CDR3 sequence is 14 residues long. Germline CDR1 and CDR2: SGHTA and FQGNSA. The DNA for the CDR3 is TGTGCCAGCAGTTTAGGGGGGGGGAGGGAGTATTCGGCCTTC. Its translation: CASSLGGGREYSAF.

The chain couples TRBV10-3 to TRBJ2-1; 8 nucleotides line up with TRBD2. V trimming: 6 bases; J trimming: 15 bases; junction bases outside the gene matches: 22. The CDR3 is 16 amino acids. Germline V gene data show CDR1 as ENHRY and CDR2 as SYGVKD. The CDR3 sequence is CAIRGQGCGGSNEAFF. The CDR3 region has the DNA TGTGCCATCAGGGGGCAAGGATGCGGGGGGAGCAATGAAGCGTTCTTC.

The chain has TRBV12-3 or TRBV12-4 and TRBJ2-5, with D possibly matching TRBD2 (6 bases). V lost 6 bases and J 5 bases, leaving 10 bases between the germline ends. CDR3 length: 12 residues. CDR3 in amino acids: CASSASAETQYF. CDR3 in DNA: TGTGCCAGCAGCGCTAGCGCGGAGACCCAGTACTTC.

In the case of this clonotype: The CDR3 does not end in the conserved phenylalanine or tryptophan, so this is likely a read error. No DNA is shown, since the ends of the CDR3 on it are uncertain; the CDR3 is the one TCRdb lists. The gene calls are TRBV2 and TRBJ2-3; the D call TRBD2 from the table was never checked on the DNA. Germline lookup yields CDR1 SNHLY and CDR2 FYNNEI. Termini included, the CDR3 measures 14 amino acids. CDR3 residues: CASSYAGIHDTLYV.

CDR3 DNA sequence: TGTGCCAGCACCTACTCATCCCGAGGGACAGGGGCCGAGTATTTT. It encodes CASTYSSRGTGAEYF. The V call is TRBV7-2, the J call TRBJ2-3, with TRBD1 matching over 10 bases. The V segment lost 7 bases and the J segment 13 bases; nucleotides outside the gene matches: 17. The CDR3 is made up of 15 amino acids. CDR1 SGHTA and CDR2 FQGNSA come from the germline V gene.

Only one count was recorded for this clonotype. The J gene is TRBJ1-1, the V gene TRBV7-8; the D is unclear. From germline, CDR1 is SGHVS and CDR2 FQNEAQ. There are 15 residues in the CDR3. The ends were cut back, 5 bases at V and 13 bases at J, with 26 bases in the middle. DNA for the CDR3: TGTGCCAGCAGCCAAGGGCATGGGCAGACGACTCGCTATTTCTTT. As protein: CASSQGHGQTTRYFF.

In regard to this clonotype: Lacking the conserved final phenylalanine or tryptophan, this CDR3 likely reflects a read error. The DNA is omitted, as the CDR3 cannot be located on it reliably, and the CDR3 follows TCRdb's listing. The chain joins TRBV2 to TRBJ1-2; TRBD1 reflects the table's D call only, with no check against the DNA. The CDR3 numbers 16 amino acids, ends counted. The germline V gene has CDR1 SNHLY and CDR2 FYNNEI. The CDR3 here is CASSGVGGAYTDAFFC.

This clonotype was seen a few times. This chain uses TRBV10-3 with TRBJ2-3, with 9 bases aligning to TRBD2. The CDR3 contains 15 residues. Germline values: CDR1 ENHRY, CDR2 SYGVKD. With 4 bases clipped from V and 0 bases from J, the junction kept 2 bases outside the gene matches. In nucleotides, the CDR3 is TGTGCCATCAGTGTCCTAGCGGGGAGCACAGATACGCAGTATTTT. It codes for CAISVLAGSTDTQYF.

The V and J genes are TRBV7-8 and TRBJ2-7, with D possibly TRBD1 on 5 matching bases. The V gene's germline CDR1 is SGHVS and CDR2 FQNEAQ. The CDR3 totals 13 residues. The CDR3 spells CASSHTGAHEKYV. As DNA, the CDR3 is TGTGCCAGCAGCCATACAGGCGCGCACGAGAAGTACGTC.

The chain is built from TRBV11-1 and TRBJ2-2; possibly TRBD1 for D (5 bases). Trimming removed 1 base from V and 0 bases from J, with 9 bases in between. The V gene's germline CDR1 is SGHAT and CDR2 FQDESV (reference sequence). The CDR3 loop spans 16 amino acids. CDR3: CASSLDVTANTGELFF. CDR3 nucleotides: TGTGCCAGCAGCTTAGATGTGACAGCGAACACCGGGGAGCTGTTTTTT.

For this clonotype: The junction differs from germline at one of its ends, possibly a read error. The chain uses TRBV11-2 and TRBJ2-6; perhaps TRBD2 as D (6 bases). From germline, CDR1 is SGHAT and CDR2 FQNNGV. This CDR3 has 17 residues. The DNA of the CDR3 is TGTGCCAGCAGCTGGGGTGGAGGGACCTCTGGGGCCAACATCCTGACTTTC. It yields the protein CASSWGGGTSGANILTF.

As for this clonotype: The junction departs from germline at one end; a sequencing error may be responsible. This rearrangement joins TRBV2 to TRBJ2-5, with 8 bases aligning to TRBD2. The CDR3 is 12 residues long. From germline, CDR1 is SNHLY and CDR2 FYNNEI. For the CDR3, the DNA is TGTGCCGGCGAGGGCGGGAGGAAGACTACGTACTTT. It translates to CAGEGGRKTTYF. The full variable domain, with the rest looked up from reference TRBV2 and TRBJ2-5, is EPEVTQTPSHQVTQMGQEVILRCVPISNHLYFYWYRQILGQKVEFLVSFYNNEISEKSEIFDDQFSVERPDGSNFTLKIRSTKLEDSAMYFCAGEGGRKTTYFGPGTRLLVL.

The chain employs TRBV7-2 and TRBJ1-1; 7 positions agree with TRBD1. CDR1 is SGHTA, CDR2 FQGNSA, per germline. CDR3 length: 15 residues. V lost 1 base and J lost 12; bases outside the gene matches: 14. The CDR3 coding sequence is TGTGCCAGCAGCTTAGATCTGACAGGGACCACTACACCTTTCTTT. This translates into CASSLDLTGTTTPFF.

The J gene is TRBJ1-4, the V gene TRBV13; perhaps TRBD1 as D (6 bases). CDR1 is PRHDT and CDR2 is FYEKMQ in the germline V gene (reference sequence). CDR3 size: 15 residues. V lost 5 bases and J 0 bases, leaving 10 bases between the germline ends. The CDR3 reads CASSHEGATNEKLFF. For the CDR3, the DNA is TGTGCCAGCAGCCATGAGGGGGCAACTAATGAAAAACTGTTTTTT. The whole variable domain, remainder taken from reference TRBV13 and TRBJ1-4, is AAGVIQSPRHLIKEKRETATLKCYPIPRHDTVYWYQQGPGQDPQFLISFYEKMQSDKGSIPDRFSAQQFSDYHSELNMSSLELGDSALYFCASSHEGATNEKLFFGSGTQLSVL.

The chain is built from TRBV19 and TRBJ2-7; 9 bases match TRBD1. After removal of 8 bases from V and 3 bases from J, the junction contained 8 bases not matched to a gene. The CDR3 spans 14 residues. CDR1 and CDR2 from the germline V gene are LNHDA and SQIVND (reference sequence). The CDR3 reads CASLGDRDNYEQYF. The CDR3, as DNA: TGTGCCAGTCTAGGGGACAGGGATAACTACGAGCAGTACTTC. The full variable domain, in which reference TRBV19 and TRBJ2-7 provide the parts outside the CDR3, is DGGITQSPKYLFRKEGQNVTLSCEQNLNHDAMYWYRQDPGQGLRLIYYSQIVNDFQKGDIAEGYSVSREKKESFPLTVTSAQKNPTAFYLCASLGDRDNYEQYFGPGTRLTVT.

Worth noting for this clonotype: Mismatch with germline at one junction end may stem from a read error. The rearrangement links TRBV7-3 to TRBJ2-5, with D perhaps given as TRBD1 or TRBD2 (5 bases each). The CDR3 is 12 residues long. CDR1 and CDR2 (germline): SGHTA, FQGTGA. Here the CDR3 reads CAGHLAWETPHF. DNA for the CDR3: TGTGCCGGACACTTGGCTTGGGAGACTCCGCACTTC.

The gene calls are TRBV2 and TRBJ2-1, with D possibly being TRBD2 (5 bases). Germline V lookup: CDR1 SNHLY, CDR2 FYNNEI. This CDR3 has 13 amino acids. Between the trimmed V and J ends, which lost 6 bases and 13 bases, there was a span of 19 bases. The CDR3 region is CASSPGVTGRQFF. DNA of the CDR3: TGTGCCAGCAGCCCCGGGGTCACGGGTAGACAGTTCTTC.

This clonotype has a handful of counts. Without the conserved terminal phenylalanine or tryptophan, this CDR3 likely stems from a read error. The limits of the CDR3 on the DNA are not certain, so only TCRdb's listed CDR3 is given. This chain joins TRBV2 and TRBJ2-6; TRBD1, the table's D call, was not compared with the DNA. The CDR3 length equals 16 residues, ends included. Germline CDR1 is SNHLY and CDR2 is FYNNEI. CDR3 region: CASSESYSYQPQHFGD.

About this clonotype: The final CDR3 position lacks the conserved phenylalanine or tryptophan, pointing to a likely read error. The rearrangement uses TRBV2 and TRBJ1-2; the match to TRBD1 covers 12 bases. The J segment lost 3 bases and the V segment lost 8 bases, leaving 7 bases of the junction unmatched. The CDR3 length is 15 residues. Germline V CDR1 and CDR2: SNHLY, FYNNEI. The CDR3 DNA sequence: TGTGCCAGCGGAGGGACAGGGGGCGCCGACTATGGCTACACCTCC. Residues: CASGGTGGADYGYTS.

This clonotype appeared once. The rearrangement links TRBV11-2 to TRBJ2-7, with 11 bases lining up with TRBD2. Germline values: CDR1 SGHAT, CDR2 FQNNGV. The CDR3 runs to 18 residues. Trimming cost V 5 bases and J 0 bases; bases outside gene matches: 12. CDR3 sequence (DNA): TGTGCCAGCAGCCCAGGGGGTGCTAGCGGGGGGCGCTCCTACGAGCAGTACTTC. Its protein product is CASSPGGASGGRSYEQYF.